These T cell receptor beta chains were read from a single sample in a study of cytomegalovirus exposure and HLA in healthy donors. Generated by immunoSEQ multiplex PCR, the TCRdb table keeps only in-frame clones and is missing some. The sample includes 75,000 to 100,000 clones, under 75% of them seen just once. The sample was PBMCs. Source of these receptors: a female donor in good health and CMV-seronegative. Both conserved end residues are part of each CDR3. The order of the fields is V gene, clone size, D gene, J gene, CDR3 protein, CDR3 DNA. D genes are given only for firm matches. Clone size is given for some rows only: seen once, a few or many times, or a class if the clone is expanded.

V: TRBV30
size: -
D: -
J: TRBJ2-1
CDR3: CAWRWAPTNEQFF
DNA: TGTGCCTGGAGATGGGCGCCGACCAATGAGCAGTTCTTC

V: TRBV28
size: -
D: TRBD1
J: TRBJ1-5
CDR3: CASSYAGGFNQPQHF
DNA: TGTGCCAGCAGTTACGCAGGGGGCTTCAATCAGCCCCAGCATTTT

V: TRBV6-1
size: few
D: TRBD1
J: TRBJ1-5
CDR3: CASTGTGDNQPQHF
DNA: TGTGCCAGCACGGGGACAGGGGACAATCAGCCCCAGCATTTT

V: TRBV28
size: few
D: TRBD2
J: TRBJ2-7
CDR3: CASGPGTRNSYEQYF
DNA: TGTGCCAGCGGACCCGGGACTAGAAACTCTTACGAGCAGTACTTC

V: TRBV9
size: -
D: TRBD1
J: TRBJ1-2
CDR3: CASSVGRQGARDGYTF
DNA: TGTGCCAGCAGCGTAGGACGACAGGGGGCAAGAGATGGCTACACCTTC

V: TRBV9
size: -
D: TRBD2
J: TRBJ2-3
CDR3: CASSGTSGSGTDTQYF
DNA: TGTGCCAGCAGCGGGACTAGCGGGAGTGGGACAGATACGCAGTATTTT

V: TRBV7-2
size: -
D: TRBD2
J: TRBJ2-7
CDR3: CASSLSLAGYEQYF
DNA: TGTGCCAGCAGCTTAAGTCTAGCGGGGTACGAGCAGTACTTC

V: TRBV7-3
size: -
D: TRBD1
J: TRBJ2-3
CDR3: CASSRTGDSTDTQYF
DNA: TGTGCCAGCAGCCGCACAGGGGATAGCACAGATACGCAGTATTTT

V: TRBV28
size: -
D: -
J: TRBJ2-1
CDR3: CASSLEAETPYNEQFF
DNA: TGTGCCAGCAGCCTGGAGGCCGAGACCCCGTACAATGAGCAGTTCTTC

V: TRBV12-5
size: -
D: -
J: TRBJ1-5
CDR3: CASGLYQSNQPQHF
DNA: TGTGCTAGTGGTTTGTACCAGAGCAATCAGCCCCAGCATTTT

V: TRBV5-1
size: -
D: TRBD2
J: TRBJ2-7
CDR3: CASSLAESGGRHEQYF
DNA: TGCGCCAGCAGCCTCGCGGAAAGCGGGGGCCGACACGAGCAGTACTTC

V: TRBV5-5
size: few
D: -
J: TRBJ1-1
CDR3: CASSLTGRNTEAFF
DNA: TGTGCCAGCAGCTTGACAGGGAGAAACACTGAAGCTTTCTTT

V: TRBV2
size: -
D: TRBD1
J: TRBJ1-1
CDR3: CASVQGQWNTEAFF
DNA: TGTGCCAGCGTACAGGGGCAATGGAACACTGAAGCTTTCTTT

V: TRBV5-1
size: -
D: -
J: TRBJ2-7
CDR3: CASSPTVGAYEQYF
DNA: TGCGCCAGCAGCCCGACAGTAGGCGCCTACGAGCAGTACTTC

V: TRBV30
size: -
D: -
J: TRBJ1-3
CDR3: CAWILSGNTIYF
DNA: TGTGCCTGGATTCTCTCTGGAAACACCATATATTTT